Below are 30 T cell receptor beta chains sequenced from a single sample in a study of read filtering for tumor transcriptome and immune sequencing. The library was built from about 400 ng RNA with molecular barcoded adaptors for alpha/delta and beta/gamma chains. MiXCR, applied by TCRdb to the reads, yields one record per CDR3 protein. The data contain some 40,000 distinct CDR3 sequences, roughly an eighth of them singletons. The sample taken for sequencing was a population of CD138-negative cells sorted from bone marrow. The receptors originated from a donor at least 40 years old with multiple myeloma.

The rearrangement joins TRBV7-3 to TRBJ1-1; D ambiguous. With 4 bases removed from V and 1 base from J, the gap between germline ends came to 10 bases. Germline loops: CDR1 SGHTA, CDR2 FQGTGA. The length of the CDR3 is 14 residues. CDR3 sequence (DNA): TGTGCCAGCAGCTCGGGGTCTGGGAACACTGAAGCTTTCTTT. Its protein is CASSSGSGNTEAFF.

This clonotype was detected many times. The chain combines TRBV5-1 with TRBJ1-4; D is unclear. Looked up from germline, CDR1 is SGHRS and CDR2 is YFSETQ. The CDR3 contains 12 residues. Trimming removed 2 bases from V and 8 bases from J, with 7 bases in between. CDR3 in amino acids: CASSFVGEKLFF. The CDR3 DNA follows: TGCGCCAGCAGCTTTGTGGGGGAAAAACTGTTTTTT.

The chain carries TRBV7-3 and TRBJ2-6; a possible D gene is TRBD2 (6 bases). V lost 2 bases, J lost 4 bases, and 9 bases lay in between. The germline V gene has CDR1 SGHTA and CDR2 FQGTGA. The CDR3 runs to 15 residues. DNA for the CDR3: TGTGCCAGCAGCTTACAGGGAGGAGGGGCCAACGTCCTGACTTTC. The encoded protein is CASSLQGGGANVLTF.

Points on this clonotype: A much larger clone lies a single base off, so this may be a read error. The J gene is TRBJ2-5, the V gene TRBV18; the D gene could be TRBD1 or TRBD2 (5 bases each). The CDR3 is 14 residues long. The V end lost 3 bases, the J end lost 9 bases, and 17 bases lay between the germline ends. Germline V gene sequence: CDR1 KGHSH, CDR2 LQKENI. CDR3 coding DNA: TGTGCCAGCTCACCCGGGGCCATCAGAGGGGCCCAGTACTTC. Protein sequence: CASSPGAIRGAQYF.

In its sample, this clonotype was seen many times. A read error is possible here, since a much larger clone lies one base away. This CDR3 is missing its conserved last phenylalanine or tryptophan, likely due to a read error. The chain couples TRBV5-1 to TRBJ2-1; 7 nucleotides match TRBD1. The CDR3 spans 14 residues. Unmatched junction bases numbered 3, after V lost 0 bases and J lost 6 bases. CDR1 and CDR2 (germline): SGHRS, YFSETQ. CDR3 residues: CASSLGGQINEQFS. The CDR3 DNA reads TGCGCCAGCAGCTTGGGGGGACAGATCAATGAGCAGTTCTCC.

This clonotype was seen a handful of times. V usage is TRBV5-1 and J usage is TRBJ2-3; 7 nucleotides agree with TRBD2. J gave up 2 bases and V 4 bases, and 7 bases lay outside the gene matches. Germline loops: CDR1 SGHRS, CDR2 YFSETQ. CDR3 length: 15 residues. The CDR3 DNA follows: TGCGCCAGCAGCCCCCCTAGCGGTACCACAGATACGCAGTATTTT. It specifies CASSPPSGTTDTQYF.

In this sample, this clonotype turned up many times. CDR3 bases: TGTGCCAGCAGCTTAACAGGGGCTGCAAGCACTGAAGCTTTCTTT. The encoded protein is CASSLTGAASTEAFF. This chain joins TRBV7-2 and TRBJ1-1; TRBD1 agrees at 7 bases. The CDR3 loop spans 15 amino acids. Germline CDR1 is SGHTA and CDR2 is FQGNSA. J was trimmed by 4 bases and V by 2 bases; bases with no gene match: 7.

Notes on this clonotype: A much bigger clone sits one base away, suggesting this may be a read error. The chain is built from TRBV28 and TRBJ1-5; maybe TRBD1 (5 bases). The CDR3 contains 14 residues. Germline values: CDR1 MDHEN, CDR2 SYDVKM. The CDR3 here is CDSSYDSSNQPQHF. CDR3 coding DNA: TGTGACAGCAGTTACGACAGTAGCAATCAGCCCCAGCATTTT.

This clonotype was detected many times. The chain couples TRBV5-1 to TRBJ2-7, with 8 bases lining up with TRBD2. CDR1 is SGHRS, CDR2 YFSETQ, per germline. V lost 4 bases, J lost 5 bases, and 14 bases stayed unmatched. This CDR3 contains 16 residues. As DNA, the CDR3 is TGCGCCAGCAGCGTGATCCCGGGACTAGTTGGAGACGAGCAGTACTTC. As protein: CASSVIPGLVGDEQYF.

This clonotype is labeled as medium-sized. The gene calls are TRBV24-1 and TRBJ2-1; 10 bases match TRBD2. The junction had 7 bases not matched to a gene; V was cut back by 3 bases and J by 6 bases. CDR1 and CDR2 from the germline V gene are KGHDR and SFDVKD. The CDR3 consists of 16 residues. The CDR3 loop is CATSDPSGGGSNEQFF. For the CDR3, the DNA is TGTGCCACCAGTGATCCGAGCGGGGGGGGGTCCAATGAGCAGTTCTTC.

Comment on this clonotype: The conserved closing phenylalanine or tryptophan is absent in this CDR3, likely reflecting a read error. This rearrangement joins TRBV7-9 to TRBJ2-7, with D possibly TRBD2 on 6 matching bases. CDR3 length equals 13 residues. Trimming stripped 1 base from V and 4 bases from J, with 8 bases between. Germline V gene sequence: CDR1 SEHNR, CDR2 FQNEAQ (reference sequence). The CDR3 DNA is TGTGCCAGCAGCTTAGAGGGACTTTACGAGCAGTACCTC. Its protein product is CASSLEGLYEQYL.

This clonotype has a count of ten or more. V and J are TRBV29-1 and TRBJ1-1; a weak D match, TRBD1 (6 bases). V was shortened by 7 bases and J by 1 base, with 13 bases between the two germline ends. Per the germline V gene, CDR1 is SQVTM and CDR2 is ANQGSEA. The CDR3 runs 13 residues. DNA of the CDR3: TGCAGCGGCAATGGACAGCCGAACACTGAAGCTTTCTTT. This codes for CSGNGQPNTEAFF.

This clonotype showed up many times. This chain joins TRBV6-5 and TRBJ2-1; D gene uncertain. There are 8 residues in the CDR3. Trimming left V 5 bases short and J 13 bases short, with 3 bases between. CDR1 and CDR2 (germline): MNHEY, SVGAGI. The CDR3 protein is CASSTQFF. In DNA form, the CDR3 reads TGTGCCAGCAGTACCCAGTTCTTC.

On this clonotype itself: The CDR3 ends on some other residue instead of the conserved phenylalanine or tryptophan, so this is likely a read error. The chain carries TRBV28 and TRBJ2-4; D remains unclear. CDR1 MDHEN and CDR2 SYDVKM come from the germline V gene. This CDR3 is 14 amino acids long. The V end was cut by 5 bases, the J end by 4 bases, with 12 bases between. In DNA form, the CDR3 reads TGTGCCAGCAGTACGGGCCCCGCGAAAAACATTCAGTACCTC. Translation gives CASSTGPAKNIQYL.

This clonotype was seen ten or more times. The V and J genes are TRBV5-1 and TRBJ1-1; possible D gene TRBD1, 5 bases. The CDR3 totals 14 residues. CDR1 SGHRS and CDR2 YFSETQ come from the germline V gene. With 4 bases removed from V and 1 base from J, the gap between germline ends came to 11 bases. This CDR3 reads CASSEPTANTEAFF. CDR3 nucleotides: TGCGCCAGCAGCGAACCGACAGCGAACACTGAAGCTTTCTTT.

This clonotype showed up many times. The chain uses TRBV20-1 and TRBJ1-6; D is uncertain. CDR1 is DFQATT, CDR2 SNEGSKA, per germline (reference sequence). The CDR3 totals 15 residues. The V end lost 6 bases, the J end lost 7 bases, and 19 bases lay between the germline ends. CDR3 sequence (DNA): TGCAGTGCCCCTCTACGGAAATTGAGAAATTCACCCCTCCACTTT. As protein: CSAPLRKLRNSPLHF.

This chain joins TRBV19 and TRBJ2-2, with unresolved D. The germline gives CDR1 LNHDA, CDR2 SQIVND (reference sequence). The CDR3 has 15 residues. V was trimmed by 1 base and J by 6 bases, leaving 12 bases between them. In nucleotides, the CDR3 is TGTGCCAGTAGTATAGCCTCCTGGGTCGCCGGGGAGCTGTTTTTT. Protein sequence: CASSIASWVAGELFF.

The table lists this clonotype with many counts. The chain has TRBV5-1 and TRBJ2-7; 14 positions agree with TRBD2. CDR1 is SGHRS and CDR2 is YFSETQ in the germline V gene. The CDR3 loop spans 15 amino acids. The junction had 6 bases not matched to a gene; V was cut back by 4 bases and J by 6 bases. The CDR3 DNA reads as TGCGCCAGCAGCGGGGGACTAGCGGGAGCTCGCGAGCAGTACTTC. Translation gives CASSGGLAGAREQYF. Full variable domain (remainder filled in from reference TRBV5-1 and TRBJ2-7): KAGVTQTPRYLIKTRGQQVTLSCSPISGHRSVSWYQQTPGQGLQFLFEYFSETQRNKGNFPGRFSGRQFSNSRSEMNVSTLELGDSALYLCASSGGLAGAREQYFGPGTRLTVT.

This clonotype was counted many times. This sequence joins TRBV11-2 and TRBJ1-1; a possible D gene is TRBD1 (6 bases). Per the germline V gene, CDR1 is SGHAT and CDR2 is FQNNGV. The CDR3 sequence is 15 residues long. The germline V and J ends were trimmed by 5 bases and 1 base, with 14 bases remaining between them. CDR3 residues: CASSKGGGGNTEAFF. Here the CDR3 DNA reads TGTGCCAGCAGCAAAGGAGGGGGGGGGAACACTGAAGCTTTCTTT.

The chain has TRBV7-3 and TRBJ2-3, with unresolved D. Trimming cost V 2 bases and J 2 bases, with 5 bases left between them. CDR1 is SGHTA and CDR2 is FQGTGA in the germline V gene. The CDR3 sequence is 13 residues long. CDR3 in amino acids: CASSLGYTDTQYF. CDR3 DNA: TGTGCCAGCAGCTTAGGCTACACAGATACGCAGTATTTT. Looking up the rest from reference TRBV7-3 and TRBJ2-3 gives the full variable domain: GAGVSQTPSNKVTEKGKYVELRCDPISGHTALYWYRQSLGQGPEFLIYFQGTGAADDSGLPNDRFFAVRPEGSVSTLKIQRTERGDSAVYLCASSLGYTDTQYFGPGTRLTVL.

This clonotype has a count of ten or more. This sequence joins TRBV4-1 and TRBJ2-7, with D possibly being TRBD1 (6 bases). Trimming pared 4 bases from V and 2 bases from J, leaving 15 bases between. This CDR3 has 15 residues. In germline, CDR1 is MGHRA, CDR2 YSYEKL. CDR3 loop: CASSPYTPGAYEQYF. The DNA for the CDR3 is TGCGCCAGCAGCCCCTACACCCCAGGGGCCTACGAGCAGTACTTC.

This clonotype was seen at least ten times. The J gene is TRBJ2-1, the V gene TRBV7-9, with unresolved D. This CDR3 has 12 amino acids. Germline V gene sequence: CDR1 SEHNR, CDR2 FQNEAQ (reference sequence). V shed 5 bases and J shed 8 bases, with 10 bases lying between them. This chain's CDR3 is CASSPGEYEQFF. CDR3 DNA: TGTGCCAGCAGCCCCGGCGAATATGAGCAGTTCTTC.

This clonotype was detected many times. The chain has TRBV14 and TRBJ2-2; the match to TRBD1 covers 8 bases. CDR1 SGHDN and CDR2 FVKESK come from the germline V gene. V was pared by 2 bases and J by 8 bases, with 4 bases of the junction left unmatched. The CDR3 has 14 residues. The CDR3 bases are TGTGCCAGCAGCCAAATGACAGGGGCGGGGGAGCTGTTTTTT. Encoded protein: CASSQMTGAGELFF.

In its sample, this clonotype was seen a few times. This chain uses TRBV5-1 with TRBJ2-1; TRBD1 matches 12 bases. This CDR3 contains 15 residues. The junction had 7 bases not matched to a gene; V was cut back by 3 bases and J by 9 bases. In germline, CDR1 is SGHRS, CDR2 YFSETQ. CDR3: CASSWGQGALGEQFF. The CDR3 DNA reads TGCGCCAGCAGCTGGGGACAGGGGGCGCTGGGTGAGCAGTTCTTC.

The CDR3 loop reads CSVGAGNTEAFF. DNA for the CDR3: TGCAGCGTAGGGGCGGGGAACACTGAAGCTTTCTTT. The chain links TRBV29-1 to TRBJ1-1; the D gene is possibly TRBD1 (5 bases). The germline CDR1 and CDR2 sequences are SQVTM and ANQGSEA. V lost 6 bases to trimming and J lost 1 base, with 9 bases between them. The CDR3 consists of 12 residues. Together with reference TRBV29-1 and TRBJ1-1, the CDR3 gives the full variable domain: SAVISQKPSRDICQRGTSLTIQCQVDSQVTMMFWYRQQPGQSLTLIATANQGSEATYESGFVIDKFPISRPNLTFSTLTVSNMSPEDSSIYLCSVGAGNTEAFFGQGTRLTVV.

This clonotype showed up just a few times. The chain recombines TRBV11-2 with TRBJ1-3; D uncertain. The germline V and J ends were trimmed by 0 bases and 0 bases, with 6 bases remaining between them. The CDR3 contains 15 residues. Looked up from germline, CDR1 is SGHAT and CDR2 is FQNNGV. CDR3 sequence (DNA): TGTGCCAGCAGCTTAGATAAGTTCTCTGGAAACACCATATATTTT. It encodes CASSLDKFSGNTIYF.

As to this clonotype: An end of the junction differs from the germline gene, which may be a read error. The gene calls are TRBV9 and TRBJ2-3, with 10 positions matching TRBD2. Germline loops: CDR1 SGDLS, CDR2 YYNGEE. There are 17 residues in the CDR3. CDR3 DNA sequence: TGTGCCAGCAGCGTAGGAGCGGGGGGGCCTCACGTAGATACGCTGTATTTT. Translating it yields CASSVGAGGPHVDTLYF.

The sample holds a few counts of this clonotype. A far larger clone differs by one base, so this is likely a read error. The chain is built from TRBV7-2 and TRBJ2-1; D is ambiguous. This CDR3 has 15 amino acids. Germline CDR1 is SGHTA and CDR2 is FQGNSA. The CDR3: CASGFDGLTYNEQFF. In DNA, the CDR3 is TGTGCCAGCGGCTTCGACGGTCTAACCTACAATGAGCAGTTCTTC.

About this clonotype: Possible read error: a much larger clone is one base away. The chain recombines TRBV7-2 with TRBJ2-1; 7 bases align to TRBD1. The length of the CDR3 is 17 residues. The germline gives CDR1 SGHTA, CDR2 FQGNSA. The DNA of the CDR3 is TGTGCCAGCAGCCCGCGAACCGGGACAGTCTCCTACAGTGAGCAGTTCTTC. It translates to CASSPRTGTVSYSEQFF. The full variable domain, in which reference TRBV7-2 and TRBJ2-1 provide the parts outside the CDR3, is GAGVSQSPSNKVTEKGKDVELRCDPISGHTALYWYRQSLGQGLEFLIYFQGNSAPDKSGLPSDRFSAERTGGSVSTLTIQRTQQEDSAVYLCASSPRTGTVSYSEQFFGPGTRLTVL.

This clonotype came up many times. The V call is TRBV29-1, the J call TRBJ2-6, with D unclear. Trimming pared 2 bases from V and 0 bases from J, leaving 8 bases between. This CDR3 comprises 15 residues. Germline CDR1 SQVTM, CDR2 ANQGSEA. This chain's CDR3 is CSVEHSASGANVLTF. The CDR3 nucleotides read TGCAGCGTTGAACATTCGGCCTCTGGGGCCAACGTCCTGACTTTC. The full variable domain, with the rest looked up from reference TRBV29-1 and TRBJ2-6, is SAVISQKPSRDICQRGTSLTIQCQVDSQVTMMFWYRQQPGQSLTLIATANQGSEATYESGFVIDKFPISRPNLTFSTLTVSNMSPEDSSIYLCSVEHSASGANVLTFGAGSRLTVL.